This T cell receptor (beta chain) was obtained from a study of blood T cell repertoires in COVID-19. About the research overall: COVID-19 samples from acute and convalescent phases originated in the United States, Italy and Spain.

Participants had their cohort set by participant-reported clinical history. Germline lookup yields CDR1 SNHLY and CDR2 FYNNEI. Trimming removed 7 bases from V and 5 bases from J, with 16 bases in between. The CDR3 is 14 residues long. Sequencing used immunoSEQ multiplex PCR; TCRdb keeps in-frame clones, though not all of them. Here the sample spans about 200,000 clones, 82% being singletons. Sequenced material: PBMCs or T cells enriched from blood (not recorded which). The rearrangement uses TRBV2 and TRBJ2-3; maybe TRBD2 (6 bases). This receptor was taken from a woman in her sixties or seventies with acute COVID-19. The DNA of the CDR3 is TGTGCCAGCACAGGCGGGATTGACCAAGATACGCAGTATTTT. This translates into CASTGGIDQDTQYF.